The T cell receptor beta chain under discussion was sequenced for a study of cytomegalovirus exposure and HLA in healthy donors. In the study overall: Of some 400 genotyped donors, 81% grouped in the Caucasian-associated ancestry cluster.

Use of 60 Vbeta and 13 Jbeta primers characterized the PCR. Study processing details: In a later analysis, some 80 million unique TCR beta chains included roughly 11 million shared by two or more donors. Produced via immunoSEQ multiplex PCR; TCRdb's table is partial and in-frame only. Clone size and V and J calls were adopted from that table, with D and trimming inferred from the DNA. The sample lists fewer than 200,000 clones; almost 80% were seen once. Study-wide points: Sequencing probably produced one cluster of sequence variants that were highly shared. TCR beta V- and J-gene trimming was later associated with a missense DCLRE1C variant.

V dropped 0 bases and J dropped 3 bases, with 15 bases sitting between them. Germline loops: CDR1 SGHAT, CDR2 FQNNGV. This CDR3 is 16 amino acids long. As to this clone: The antigen remains unidentified.

The genes are TRBV11-2 and TRBJ2-7; D perhaps matches TRBD1 (5 bases). The receptor was derived from a woman in her forties or fifties in good health and CMV-seronegative. Material for sequencing was PBMCs. In DNA form, the CDR3 reads TGTGCCAGCAGCTTAGATTGGGGCAGGGCGGTCTACGAGCAGTACTTC. Residues: CASSLDWGRAVYEQYF. Variable domain in full (rest from reference TRBV11-2 and TRBJ2-7): EAGVAQSPRYKIIEKRQSVAFWCNPISGHATLYWYQQILGQGPKLLIQFQNNGVVDDSQLPKDRFSAERLKGVDSTLKIQPAKLEDSAVYLCASSLDWGRAVYEQYFGPGTRLTVT.